The rows below give T cell receptor beta chains drawn from one sample of a study of CD8+CD57+ T cells in acquired aplastic anemia. Each CDR3 protein gets one entry after TCRdb re-called the reads with MiXCR. The sample has roughly 190,000 distinct CDR3 sequences; under 55% are singletons. Sequenced input: sorted CD4+, CD8+, or CD8+CD57+ T cells (not recorded which) from PBMCs. These TCRs come from a human donor with aplastic anemia. Both conserved end residues are part of each CDR3. D genes are given only for firm matches. The size entry is marked missing in some rows and otherwise reads once, few, many or a size class.

cdr3_aa,cdr3_nt,clone_size,j_call,v_call,d_call
CASSLWDRATGELFF,TGCGCCAGCAGCTTGTGGGACAGGGCCACCGGGGAGCTGTTTTTT,NA,TRBJ2-2,TRBV5-1,TRBD1
CASSLEGQSHGYTF,TGTGCCAGCAGCTTGGAGGGACAGAGTCATGGCTACACCTTC,many,TRBJ1-2,TRBV5-4,TRBD1
CATSRDQGYEQYF,TGTGCCACCAGCAGAGATCAGGGCTACGAGCAGTACTTC,many,TRBJ2-7,TRBV15,NA
CASTRETQYF,TGTGCCAGCACAAGGGAGACCCAGTACTTC,NA,TRBJ2-5,TRBV2,NA
CASSPDGRPGETQYF,TGTGCCAGCAGCCCCGACGGGAGGCCGGGGGAGACCCAGTACTTC,NA,TRBJ2-5,TRBV7-3,TRBD2
CSVGINEKLFF,TGCAGCGTTGGAATTAATGAAAAACTGTTTTTT,many,TRBJ1-4,TRBV29-1,NA
CATSRETGGPDEQYF,TGTGCCACCAGCAGAGAAACGGGAGGGCCGGACGAGCAGTACTTC,NA,TRBJ2-7,TRBV15,TRBD2
CASSLVVGKDTEAFF,TGTGCCAGCAGCTTAGTCGTAGGGAAGGACACTGAAGCTTTCTTT,once,TRBJ1-1,TRBV7-9,NA
CASSPQRTVTGANVLTF,TGTGCCAGCAGCCCGCAGCGGACAGTAACTGGGGCCAACGTCCTGACTTTC,NA,TRBJ2-6,TRBV7-8,NA
CASSEWAGSNTEAFF,TGTGCCAGCAGTGAATGGGCAGGGTCGAACACTGAAGCTTTCTTT,NA,TRBJ1-1,TRBV25-1,NA
CASSPPSGSMYTGELFF,TGTGCCAGCTCACCACCTAGCGGGAGCATGTACACCGGGGAGCTGTTTTTT,NA,TRBJ2-2,TRBV10-1,TRBD2
CASSLGQAQETQYF,TGCGCCAGCAGCTTGGGGCAGGCCCAAGAGACCCAGTACTTC,NA,TRBJ2-5,TRBV5-1,NA
CAISRDRFSGANVLTF,TGTGCCATCAGCCGGGACAGATTTTCTGGGGCCAACGTCCTGACTTTC,NA,TRBJ2-6,TRBV10-3,TRBD1